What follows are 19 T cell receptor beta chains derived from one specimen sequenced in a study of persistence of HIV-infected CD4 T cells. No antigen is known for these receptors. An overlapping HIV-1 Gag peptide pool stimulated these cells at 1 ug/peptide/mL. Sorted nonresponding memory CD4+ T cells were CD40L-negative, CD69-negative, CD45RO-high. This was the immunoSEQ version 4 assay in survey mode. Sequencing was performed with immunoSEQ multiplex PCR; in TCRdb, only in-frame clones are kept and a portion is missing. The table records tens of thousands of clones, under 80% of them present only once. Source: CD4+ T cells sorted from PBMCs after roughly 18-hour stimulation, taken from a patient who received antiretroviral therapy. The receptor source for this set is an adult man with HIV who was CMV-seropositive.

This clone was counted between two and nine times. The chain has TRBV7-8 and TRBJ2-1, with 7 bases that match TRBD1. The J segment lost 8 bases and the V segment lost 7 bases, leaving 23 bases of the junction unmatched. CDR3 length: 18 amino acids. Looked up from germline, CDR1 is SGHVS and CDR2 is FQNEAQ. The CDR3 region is CASTVRPGQSLDFYEQFF. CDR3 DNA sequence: TGTGCCAGCACCGTACGCCCGGGACAGAGCTTGGACTTCTATGAGCAGTTCTTC.

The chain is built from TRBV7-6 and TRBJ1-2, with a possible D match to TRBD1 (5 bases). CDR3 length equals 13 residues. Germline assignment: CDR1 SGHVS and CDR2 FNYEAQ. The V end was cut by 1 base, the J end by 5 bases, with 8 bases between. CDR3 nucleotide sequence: TGTGCCAGCAGCTTAGGTGACAGATATGGCTACACCTTC. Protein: CASSLGDRYGYTF.

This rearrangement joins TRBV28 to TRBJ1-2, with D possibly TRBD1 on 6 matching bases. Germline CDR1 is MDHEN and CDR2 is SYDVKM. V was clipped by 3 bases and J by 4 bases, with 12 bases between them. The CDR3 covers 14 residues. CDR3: CASSLGAGRYGYTF. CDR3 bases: TGTGCCAGCAGTTTGGGGGCAGGGCGCTATGGCTACACCTTC.

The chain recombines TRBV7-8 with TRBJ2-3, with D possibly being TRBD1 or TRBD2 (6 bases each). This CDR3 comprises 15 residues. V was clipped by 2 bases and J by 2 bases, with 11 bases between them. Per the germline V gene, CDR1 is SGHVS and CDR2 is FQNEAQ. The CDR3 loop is CASSLWGADTDTQYF. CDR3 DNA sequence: TGTGCCAGCAGCTTATGGGGGGCGGACACAGATACGCAGTATTTT.

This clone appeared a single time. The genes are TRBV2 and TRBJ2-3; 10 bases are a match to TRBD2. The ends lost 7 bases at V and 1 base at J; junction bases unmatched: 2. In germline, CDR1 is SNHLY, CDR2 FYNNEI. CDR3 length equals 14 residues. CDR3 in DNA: TGTGCCAGCACTGGACTAGCGGGCACAGATACGCAGTATTTT. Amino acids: CASTGLAGTDTQYF.

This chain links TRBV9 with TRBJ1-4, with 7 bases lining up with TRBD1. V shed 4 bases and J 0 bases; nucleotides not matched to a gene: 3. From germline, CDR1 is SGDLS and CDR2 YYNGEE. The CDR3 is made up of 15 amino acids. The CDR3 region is CASSMGTATNEKLFF. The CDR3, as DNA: TGTGCCAGCAGCATGGGGACAGCAACTAATGAAAAACTGTTTTTT.

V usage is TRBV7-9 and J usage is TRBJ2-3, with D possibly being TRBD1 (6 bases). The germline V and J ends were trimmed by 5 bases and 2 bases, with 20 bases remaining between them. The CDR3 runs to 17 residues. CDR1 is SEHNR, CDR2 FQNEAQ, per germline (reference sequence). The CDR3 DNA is TGTGCCAGCAGCCTCATGGCCAGGACAGCGACCACAGATACGCAGTATTTT. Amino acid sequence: CASSLMARTATTDTQYF.

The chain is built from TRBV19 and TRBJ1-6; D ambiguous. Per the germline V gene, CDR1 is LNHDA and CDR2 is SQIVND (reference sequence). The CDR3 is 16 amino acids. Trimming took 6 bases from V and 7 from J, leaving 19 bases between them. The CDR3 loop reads CASREVAGRENSPLHF. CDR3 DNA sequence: TGTGCCAGTAGAGAAGTGGCAGGTCGGGAGAATTCACCCCTCCACTTT. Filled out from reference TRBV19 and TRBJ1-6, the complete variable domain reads DGGITQSPKYLFRKEGQNVTLSCEQNLNHDAMYWYRQDPGQGLRLIYYSQIVNDFQKGDIAEGYSVSREKKESFPLTVTSAQKNPTAFYLCASREVAGRENSPLHFGNGTRLTVT.

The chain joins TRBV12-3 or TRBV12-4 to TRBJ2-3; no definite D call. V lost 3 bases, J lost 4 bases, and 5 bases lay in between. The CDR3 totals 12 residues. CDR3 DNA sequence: TGTGCCAGCAGTTTTGGACCAGATACGCAGTATTTT. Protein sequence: CASSFGPDTQYF.

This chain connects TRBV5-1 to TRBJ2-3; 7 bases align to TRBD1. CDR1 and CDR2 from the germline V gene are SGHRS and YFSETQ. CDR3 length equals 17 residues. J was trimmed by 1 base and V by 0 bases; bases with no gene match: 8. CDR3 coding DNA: TGCGCCAGCAGCTTGGGGGACAGATATTCTGGCACAGATACGCAGTATTTT. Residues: CASSLGDRYSGTDTQYF.

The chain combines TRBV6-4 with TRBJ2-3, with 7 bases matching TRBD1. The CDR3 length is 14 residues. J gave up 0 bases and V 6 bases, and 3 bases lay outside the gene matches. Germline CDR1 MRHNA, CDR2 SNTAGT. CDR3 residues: CASRMTGSTDTQYF. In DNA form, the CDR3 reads TGTGCCAGCAGAATGACAGGGAGCACAGATACGCAGTATTTT.

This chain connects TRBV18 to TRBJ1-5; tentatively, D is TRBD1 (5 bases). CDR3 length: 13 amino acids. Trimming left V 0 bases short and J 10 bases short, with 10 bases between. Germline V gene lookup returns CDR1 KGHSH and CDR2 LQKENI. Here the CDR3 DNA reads TGTGCCAGCTCACCACCGACGGGGCGACCCCAGCATTTT. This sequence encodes CASSPPTGRPQHF.

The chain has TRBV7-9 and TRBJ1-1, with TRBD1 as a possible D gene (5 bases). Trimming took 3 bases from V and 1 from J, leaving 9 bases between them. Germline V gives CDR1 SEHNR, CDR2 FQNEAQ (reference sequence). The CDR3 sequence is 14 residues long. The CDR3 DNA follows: TGTGCCAGCAGCTTCGGGGGTGGGAACACTGAAGCTTTCTTT. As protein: CASSFGGGNTEAFF.

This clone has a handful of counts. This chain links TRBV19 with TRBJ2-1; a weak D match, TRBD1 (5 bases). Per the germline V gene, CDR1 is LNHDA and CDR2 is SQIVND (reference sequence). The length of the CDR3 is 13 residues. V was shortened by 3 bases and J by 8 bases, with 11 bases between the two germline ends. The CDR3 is CASSMGLEDEQFF. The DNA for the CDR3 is TGTGCCAGTAGTATGGGGCTCGAGGATGAGCAGTTCTTC.

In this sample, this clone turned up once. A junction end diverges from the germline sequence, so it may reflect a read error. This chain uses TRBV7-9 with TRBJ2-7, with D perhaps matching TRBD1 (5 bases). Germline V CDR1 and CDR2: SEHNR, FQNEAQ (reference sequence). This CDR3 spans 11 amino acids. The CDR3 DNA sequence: TGTGCCAGCAGCTTGGGTCAAGGGGTACACTTC. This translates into CASSLGQGVHF.

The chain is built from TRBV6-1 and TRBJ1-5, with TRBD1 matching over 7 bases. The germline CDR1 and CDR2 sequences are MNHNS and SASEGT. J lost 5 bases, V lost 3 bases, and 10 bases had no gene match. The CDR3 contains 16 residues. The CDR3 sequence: CASSDIRGDSYQPQHF. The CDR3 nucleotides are TGTGCCAGCAGTGACATCAGGGGGGACAGTTATCAGCCCCAGCATTTT.

CDR3 coding DNA: TGTGCCAGCAGCTTTATCCGGAGGAGAACTGAAGCTTTCTTT. Translated: CASSFIRRRTEAFF. The chain is built from TRBV7-2 and TRBJ1-1; D is unclear. V was cut by 3 bases and J by 5 bases, with 13 bases left in between. CDR3 length equals 14 residues. Looked up from germline, CDR1 is SGHTA and CDR2 is FQGNSA.

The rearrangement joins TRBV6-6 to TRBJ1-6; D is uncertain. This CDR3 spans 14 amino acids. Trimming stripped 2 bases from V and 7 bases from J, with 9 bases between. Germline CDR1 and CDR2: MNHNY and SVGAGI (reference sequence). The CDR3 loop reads CASSYVTVNSPLHF. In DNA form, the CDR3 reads TGTGCCAGCAGTTACGTCACGGTAAATTCACCCCTCCACTTT.

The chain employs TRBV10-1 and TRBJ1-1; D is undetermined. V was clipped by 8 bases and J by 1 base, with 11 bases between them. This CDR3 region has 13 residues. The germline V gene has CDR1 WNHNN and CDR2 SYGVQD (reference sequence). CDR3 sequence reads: CASSNPSNTEAFF. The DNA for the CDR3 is TGCGCCAGCTCAAATCCCTCGAACACTGAAGCTTTCTTT.